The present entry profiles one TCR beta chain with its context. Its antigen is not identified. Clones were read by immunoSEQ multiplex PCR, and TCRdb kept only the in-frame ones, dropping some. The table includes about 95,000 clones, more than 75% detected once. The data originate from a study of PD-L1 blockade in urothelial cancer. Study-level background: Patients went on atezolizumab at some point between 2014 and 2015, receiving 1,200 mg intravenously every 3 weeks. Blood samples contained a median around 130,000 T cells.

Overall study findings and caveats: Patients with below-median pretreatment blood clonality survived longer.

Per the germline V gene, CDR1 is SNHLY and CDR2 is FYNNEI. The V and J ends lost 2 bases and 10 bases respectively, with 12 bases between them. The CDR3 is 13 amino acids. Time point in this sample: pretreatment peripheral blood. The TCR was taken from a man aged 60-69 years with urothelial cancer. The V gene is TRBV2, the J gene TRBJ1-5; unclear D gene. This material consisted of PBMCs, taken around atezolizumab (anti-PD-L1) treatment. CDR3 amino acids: CASSEQVRQPQHF. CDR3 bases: TGTGCCAGCAGTGAACAGGTCCGGCAACCCCAGCATTTT.